Listed below are T cell receptor beta chains from one sample, sequenced in a study of T cell responses to AZD1222 COVID-19 vaccine. Data came from immunoSEQ multiplex PCR; TCRdb stores just in-frame clones and leaves some out. The sample holds around 44,000 clones, about 86% seen once. This sample comprised peripheral blood, obtained 28 days after the second AZD1222 dose. These TCRs come from an adult who received the AZD1222 COVID-19 vaccine. CDR3s include the opening cysteine and the closing phenylalanine or tryptophan. The D gene is left open where the match is weak. Only some rows state a clone size, as once, few, many or a class for expanded clones.

TRBV9	TRBD1	once	TRBJ2-3	CASSDFFVAGGPDTQYF	TGTGCCAGCAGCGATTTCTTTGTGGCAGGGGGCCCAGATACGCAGTATTTT
TRBV12-3/TRBV12-4	.	.	TRBJ2-7	CASSPGTAEQYF	TGTGCCAGCAGTCCTGGGACGGCCGAGCAGTACTTC
TRBV5-5	TRBD1	.	TRBJ2-5	CASSFSAGGGETQYF	TGTGCCAGCAGCTTTAGTGCAGGGGGCGGAGAGACCCAGTACTTC
TRBV15	.	.	TRBJ1-5	CATSRGSDNQPQHF	TGTGCCACCAGCAGAGGAAGTGACAATCAGCCCCAGCATTTT
TRBV5-1	.	.	TRBJ2-3	CASSLDGRADTQYF	TGCGCCAGCAGCTTGGACGGGAGAGCAGATACGCAGTATTTT
TRBV7-3	.	.	TRBJ1-5	CASSSDSNQPQHF	TGTGCCAGCAGCTCGGATAGCAATCAGCCCCAGCATTTT
TRBV15	.	.	TRBJ2-1	CATSRDFNEQFF	TGTGCCACCAGCAGAGATTTTAATGAGCAGTTCTTC
TRBV7-3	TRBD1	.	TRBJ2-2	CASSIGTGAGELFF	TGTGCCAGCAGCATAGGGACAGGAGCCGGGGAGCTGTTTTTT
TRBV30	TRBD1	.	TRBJ2-6	CACRDRTSGANVLTF	TGTGCCTGTCGGGACAGGACCTCTGGGGCCAACGTCCTGACTTTC
TRBV28	.	.	TRBJ2-7	CASIGARSSYEQYF	TGTGCCAGCATTGGCGCCCGCAGCTCCTACGAGCAGTACTTC
TRBV20-1	.	.	TRBJ2-1	CSAQYNEQFF	TGCAGTGCCCAATACAATGAGCAGTTCTTC
TRBV2	.	.	TRBJ2-7	CASSERGRAYEQYF	TGTGCCAGCAGTGAAAGGGGACGGGCCTACGAGCAGTACTTC
TRBV6-2/TRBV6-3	.	.	TRBJ1-2	CASSYREEGYGYTF	TGTGCCAGCAGTTACAGGGAGGAAGGCTATGGCTACACCTTC
TRBV24-1	.	.	TRBJ1-2	CATSGRGREYGYTF	TGTGCCACCAGTGGGAGGGGTAGGGAGTATGGCTACACCTTC
TRBV18	TRBD1	.	TRBJ1-6	CASSPRQGDNSPLHF	TGTGCCAGCTCACCACGACAGGGGGATAATTCACCCCTCCACTTT
TRBV7-2	.	once	TRBJ2-7	CASSSGLLPYEQYF	TGTGCCAGCAGCTCGGGACTTCTCCCCTACGAGCAGTACTTC
TRBV28	TRBD2	.	TRBJ2-7	CASSLGTSGEQYF	TGTGCCAGCAGCCTAGGGACTAGCGGTGAGCAGTACTTC
TRBV4-1	TRBD1	.	TRBJ1-4	CASSPSNRPGDLTGWYEKLFF	TGCGCCAGCAGCCCCTCGAACCGGCCCGGGGACCTGACAGGGTGGTATGAAAAACTGTTTTTT
TRBV18	TRBD1	.	TRBJ1-2	CASSPRQGVDWANYGYTF	TGTGCCAGCTCACCCCGACAGGGGGTTGATTGGGCTAACTATGGCTACACCTTC
TRBV7-2	.	.	TRBJ1-1	CASSFLQGNEAFF	TGTGCCAGCAGCTTCCTACAGGGTAATGAAGCTTTCTTT
TRBV28	.	.	TRBJ1-2	CASRKTGGIYGYTF	TGTGCCAGCCGCAAAACGGGAGGTATCTATGGCTACACCTTC
TRBV6-5	TRBD1	.	TRBJ2-5	CASRTTGTGTETQYF	TGTGCCAGCAGGACAACCGGGACAGGGACGGAGACCCAGTACTTC
TRBV2	TRBD1	.	TRBJ1-5	CASSLGGAGIQPQHF	TGTGCCAGCAGTCTAGGGGGCGCGGGAATTCAGCCCCAGCATTTT
TRBV7-2	.	.	TRBJ2-1	CASSPQGNEQFF	TGTGCCAGCAGCCCTCAGGGAAACGAGCAGTTCTTC
TRBV2	.	.	TRBJ2-2	CASRAGLSNTGELFF	TGTGCCAGCAGGGCGGGACTCTCGAACACCGGGGAGCTGTTTTTT